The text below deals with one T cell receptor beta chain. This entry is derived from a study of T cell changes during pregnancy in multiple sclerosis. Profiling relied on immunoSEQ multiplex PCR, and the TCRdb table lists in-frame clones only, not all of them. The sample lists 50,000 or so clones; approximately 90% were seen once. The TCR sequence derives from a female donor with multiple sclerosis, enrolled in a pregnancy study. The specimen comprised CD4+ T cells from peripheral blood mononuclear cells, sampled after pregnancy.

DNA of the CDR3: TGTGCCAGCAGCTCAACTAGCTCCTACAATGAGCAGTTCTTC. Its translation is CASSSTSSYNEQFF. V gene TRBV11-2 combines with J gene TRBJ2-1; a possible D gene is TRBD2 (5 bases). The CDR3 length is 14 residues. The ends were cut back, 4 bases at V and 0 bases at J, with 7 bases in the middle. CDR1 SGHAT and CDR2 FQNNGV come from the germline V gene. Looking up the rest from reference TRBV11-2 and TRBJ2-1 gives the full variable domain: EAGVAQSPRYKIIEKRQSVAFWCNPISGHATLYWYQQILGQGPKLLIQFQNNGVVDDSQLPKDRFSAERLKGVDSTLKIQPAKLEDSAVYLCASSSTSSYNEQFFGPGTRLTVL.